This TCR beta chain appears in the sequencing data of a study of early T cells in non-severe SARS-CoV-2 infection. The sample holds many counts of this clonotype. Unique molecular identifier tags were affixed to discrete cDNA molecules. TCRdb reanalysed the 5' RACE reads using MiXCR and keeps one entry per CDR3 protein. The sample holds about 48,000 distinct CDR3 sequences, 8.5% to 10% seen once. The sample comprised whole blood. This clonotype was obtained from an adult who was a healthcare worker with PCR-confirmed SARS-CoV-2 infection or an uninfected control (not recorded which).

CDR3 sequence: CSARRLASSSYNEQFF. For the CDR3, the DNA is TGCAGTGCTAGACGACTAGCTTCGAGCTCCTACAATGAGCAGTTCTTC. The V and J genes are TRBV20-1 and TRBJ2-1; TRBD2 agrees at 7 bases. J gave up 0 bases and V 2 bases, and 7 bases lay outside the gene matches. This CDR3 has 16 amino acids. Germline V gene sequence: CDR1 DFQATT, CDR2 SNEGSKA (reference sequence).